These 28 T cell receptor beta chains share one sample of origin, sequenced in a study of blood T cells in healthy people across ages. The use of a sample-barcoded 5' primer and a J-beta primer mix characterized a second PCR of about 7 to 12 cycles. MiXCR, applied by TCRdb to the 5' RACE reads, yields one record per CDR3 protein. The sample has hundreds of thousands of distinct CDR3 sequences, more than 25% seen once; the top ten hold around a sixth. The specimen was blood. Source of these receptors: an elderly woman in good health.

The V gene is TRBV6-1, the J gene TRBJ2-2; 13 bases fit TRBD2. CDR1 MNHNS and CDR2 SASEGT come from the germline V gene. The CDR3 is 17 residues long. The trim removed 7 bases at V and 7 bases at J, leaving 12 bases unmatched. The CDR3: CASTPNRLAGGIGELFF. The CDR3 DNA reads TGTGCCAGCACCCCCAACAGACTAGCGGGGGGAATCGGGGAGCTGTTTTTT.

This rearrangement joins TRBV5-5 to TRBJ2-5, with D possibly being TRBD2 (6 bases). This CDR3 spans 14 amino acids. CDR1 and CDR2 from the germline V gene are SGHKS and YYEKEE (reference sequence). Deletions cut 3 bases from V and 11 bases from J, with 20 bases between. This chain's CDR3 is CASSSSGVKYEQYF. The CDR3 DNA is TGTGCCAGCAGCTCGTCGGGGGTGAAATATGAGCAGTACTTC. The full variable domain, in which reference TRBV5-5 and TRBJ2-5 provide the parts outside the CDR3, is DAGVTQSPTHLIKTRGQQVTLRCSPISGHKSVSWYQQVLGQGPQFIFQYYEKEERGRGNFPDRFSARQFPNYSSELNVNALLLGDSALYLCASSSSGVKYEQYFGPGTRLLVL.

CDR3 sequence: CSASTGFGGLSNQPQHF. CDR3 coding DNA: TGCAGTGCTAGCACAGGGTTTGGGGGGCTAAGCAATCAGCCCCAGCATTTT. The J gene is TRBJ1-5, the V gene TRBV20-1; possibly TRBD1 for D (6 bases). Between the trimmed V and J ends, which lost 3 bases and 1 base, there was a span of 19 bases. The CDR3 length is 17 residues. Germline CDR1 reads DFQATT; CDR2 reads SNEGSKA (reference sequence).

About this clonotype itself: A much larger clone differs by one base, so this may be a read error. V is TRBV20-1 and J is TRBJ2-1, with D perhaps TRBD1 or TRBD2 (5 bases each). From germline, CDR1 is DFQATT and CDR2 SNEGSKA (reference sequence). With 7 bases removed from V and 6 bases from J, the gap between germline ends came to 13 bases. The length of the CDR3 is 12 residues. The CDR3 is CSVRPGSNEQFF. The DNA of the CDR3 is TGCAGTGTCAGACCAGGGAGCAATGAGCAGTTCTTC.

This clonotype was detected a few times. Given a much more abundant clone one base away, this may be a read error. The chain couples TRBV20-1 to TRBJ2-3; maybe TRBD2 (6 bases). V lost 1 base, J lost 2 bases, and 16 bases lay in between. The CDR3 extends over 16 amino acids. Germline CDR1 reads DFQATT; CDR2 reads SNEGSKA (reference sequence). CDR3 nucleotide sequence: TGCAGTGCTAGAGTGGCGGGACCAGGGTTCACAGATACGCAGTATTTT. Residues: CSARVAGPGFTDTQYF.

Ten or more counts support this clonotype. J is TRBJ2-1 and V is TRBV6-5, with TRBD2 identical over 9 bases. Germline CDR1 reads MNHEY; CDR2 reads SVGAGI. This CDR3 has 15 amino acids. The junction had 5 bases not matched to a gene; V was cut back by 6 bases and J by 2 bases. In nucleotides, the CDR3 is TGTGCCAGCAGACGGCGGGAGGGCACCTACAATGAGCAGTTCTTC. Translating gives CASRRREGTYNEQFF.

The rearrangement joins TRBV20-1 to TRBJ2-1; TRBD2 matches 10 bases. The junction had 16 bases not matched to a gene; V was cut back by 6 bases and J by 2 bases. CDR1 and CDR2 (germline): DFQATT, SNEGSKA (reference sequence). The CDR3 length is 18 residues. The DNA of the CDR3 is TGCAGTGCCGCGAAAGCCGATAGCGGGGGGCTCACCTACAATGAGCAGTTCTTC. As protein: CSAAKADSGGLTYNEQFF.

The table lists this clonotype with a count of one. The rearrangement links TRBV7-9 to TRBJ2-3, with a weak D call TRBD1 (7 bases). V was cut by 6 bases and J by 5 bases, with 18 bases left in between. The CDR3 is 15 amino acids. Germline CDR1 and CDR2: SEHNR and FQNEAQ (reference sequence). Here the CDR3 reads CASSLIRGERDTQYF. CDR3 in DNA: TGTGCCAGCAGTTTGATCAGGGGGGAAAGAGATACGCAGTATTTT.

As regards this clonotype: This may be a read error, as it is one base from a much larger clone. The genes are TRBV12-3 or TRBV12-4 and TRBJ1-6; TRBD1 matches 7 bases. The CDR3 runs to 13 residues. Here the CDR3 reads CASRQGWNSPPHF. CDR3 sequence (DNA): TGTGCCAGCAGACAGGGGTGGAATTCACCCCCCCACTTT.

This chain links TRBV12-3 or TRBV12-4 with TRBJ2-3, with 11 bases lining up with TRBD1. V lost 6 bases and J lost 1; bases outside the gene matches: 6. This CDR3 is built from 16 residues. The CDR3: CASSKDRGLGTDTQYF. In nucleotides, the CDR3 is TGTGCCAGCAGCAAGGACAGGGGGCTGGGCACAGATACGCAGTATTTT.

This clonotype was counted only a few times. V gene TRBV28 combines with J gene TRBJ1-2, with 7 positions matching TRBD1. The CDR3 has 15 amino acids. The germline CDR1 and CDR2 sequences are MDHEN and SYDVKM. V was pared by 4 bases and J by 3 bases, with 8 bases of the junction left unmatched. Here the CDR3 reads CASSSRQGGDYGYTF. For the CDR3, the DNA is TGTGCCAGCAGTTCCAGGCAGGGGGGGGACTATGGCTACACCTTC.

This chain uses TRBV7-9 with TRBJ2-1, with D perhaps TRBD1 (7 bases). Trimming pared 7 bases from V and 4 bases from J, leaving 11 bases between. The CDR3 runs to 13 residues. Per the germline V gene, CDR1 is SEHNR and CDR2 is FQNEAQ (reference sequence). The CDR3: CASTGDRYNEQFF. The DNA of the CDR3 is TGTGCCAGCACGGGGGACAGATACAATGAGCAGTTCTTC. Filled out from reference TRBV7-9 and TRBJ2-1, the complete variable domain reads DTGVSQNPRHKITKRGQNVTFRCDPISEHNRLYWYRQTLGQGPEFLTYFQNEAQLEKSRLLSDRFSAERPKGSFSTLEIQRTEQGDSAMYLCASTGDRYNEQFFGPGTRLTVL.

This clonotype came up many times. The chain recombines TRBV7-8 with TRBJ2-1; 10 bases map to TRBD2. The length of the CDR3 is 15 residues. The germline V gene encodes CDR1 SGHVS and CDR2 FQNEAQ. The V segment lost 7 bases and the J segment 11 bases; nucleotides outside the gene matches: 14. CDR3 DNA sequence: TGTGCCAGCACCTCAGCGGGGGGGCTCGGGGATAAGCAGTTCTTC. Translating gives CASTSAGGLGDKQFF.

Worth noting for this clonotype: One end of the junction does not line up with germline, which may come from a read error. This sequence joins TRBV5-6 and TRBJ2-3; 10 bases are shared with TRBD2. CDR1 and CDR2 from the germline V gene are SGHDT and YYEEEE. CDR3 length equals 18 residues. The chain's CDR3 is CASRLVLAGQPSTDTQYF. CDR3 sequence (DNA): TGTGCCAGCAGATTGGTACTAGCGGGGCAGCCTAGCACAGATACGCAGTATTTT.

To note about this clonotype: At one end, the junction sequence differs from germline, possibly due to a read error. The V gene is TRBV2, the J gene TRBJ1-2; D unclear. This CDR3 is built from 15 residues. CDR1 SNHLY and CDR2 FYNNEI come from the germline V gene. The chain's CDR3 is CAGSTPGAANYGYTF. CDR3 nucleotide sequence: TGTGCCGGCAGCACCCCGGGAGCCGCTAACTATGGCTACACCTTC.

The chain links TRBV18 to TRBJ2-1; D is uncertain. CDR1 is KGHSH and CDR2 is LQKENI in the germline V gene. V lost 2 bases and J 5 bases, leaving 13 bases between the germline ends. This CDR3 region has 15 residues. CDR3 sequence reads: CASSPGYQENNEQFF. CDR3 coding DNA: TGTGCCAGCTCACCAGGCTATCAGGAGAACAATGAGCAGTTCTTC.

Ten or more counts support this clonotype. The rearrangement joins TRBV12-3 or TRBV12-4 to TRBJ1-2; D remains unclear. CDR3 length: 14 amino acids. Trimming cost V 6 bases and J 8 bases, with 19 bases left between them. The CDR3 spells CASSPAVQDKGYTF. CDR3 DNA sequence: TGTGCCAGCAGCCCAGCGGTCCAGGATAAGGGCTACACCTTC.

This clonotype was picked up a small number of times. At one end the junction does not follow the germline gene, possibly because of a read error. This rearrangement joins TRBV7-8 to TRBJ2-7; D is possibly TRBD2 (6 bases). Germline CDR1 reads SGHVS; CDR2 reads FQNEAQ. There are 14 residues in the CDR3. The CDR3 here is CASSLAGGTYEQDF. For the CDR3, the DNA is TGTGCCAGCAGCTTAGCGGGCGGGACCTACGAGCAGGACTTC.

This clonotype was seen many times. The chain links TRBV7-2 to TRBJ2-1; D is perhaps TRBD1 (5 bases). V lost 3 bases and J lost 5, with 17 bases in between. Per germline, CDR1 SGHTA and CDR2 FQGNSA. This CDR3 spans 16 amino acids. For the CDR3, the DNA is TGTGCCAGCAGCTTCGGACAAAGAATTCCTAACAATGAGCAGTTCTTC. This translates into CASSFGQRIPNNEQFF.

This chain links TRBV5-1 with TRBJ2-7, with 8 bases identical to TRBD1. V shed 3 bases, J shed 2 bases, and the junction held 4 bases outside the gene matches. CDR1 and CDR2 from the germline V gene are SGHRS and YFSETQ. The length of the CDR3 is 14 residues. The CDR3 here is CASSSGQAPYEQYF. CDR3 sequence (DNA): TGCGCCAGCAGCTCGGGACAGGCCCCCTACGAGCAGTACTTC.

This clonotype was seen repeatedly, ten times or more. The genes are TRBV10-3 and TRBJ2-1, with TRBD1 as a possible D gene (5 bases). The CDR3 is made up of 14 amino acids. V lost 0 bases to trimming and J lost 3 bases, with 6 bases between them. Per the germline V gene, CDR1 is ENHRY and CDR2 is SYGVKD. CDR3 residues: CAISESTDYNEQFF. The CDR3 DNA follows: TGTGCCATCAGTGAGTCGACAGACTACAATGAGCAGTTCTTC.

V usage is TRBV5-8 and J usage is TRBJ1-2; D is unclear. The CDR3 consists of 17 residues. Per germline, CDR1 SGHTS and CDR2 YDEGEE. V lost 0 bases and J 6 bases, leaving 21 bases between the germline ends. CDR3 nucleotide sequence: TGTGCCAGCAGCTTGGATTCGTTGGCACCCCAATCTGATGGCTACACCTTC. Amino acid sequence: CASSLDSLAPQSDGYTF.

The sample holds many counts of this clonotype. The V and J genes are TRBV24-1 and TRBJ2-1; 10 bases line up with TRBD1. The ends lost 2 bases at V and 7 bases at J; junction bases unmatched: 7. Per the germline V gene, CDR1 is KGHDR and CDR2 is SFDVKD. The CDR3 extends over 16 amino acids. CDR3 in amino acids: CATSDWDRGALNEQFF. The CDR3, as DNA: TGTGCCACCAGTGATTGGGACAGGGGCGCTTTAAATGAGCAGTTCTTC.

This clonotype appeared many times. The chain is built from TRBV10-1 and TRBJ2-3; no firm D call. The CDR3 extends over 15 amino acids. Per the germline V gene, CDR1 is WNHNN and CDR2 is SYGVQD (reference sequence). With 0 bases removed from V and 7 bases from J, the gap between germline ends came to 14 bases. This chain's CDR3 is CASSESSPSIYTQYF. Here the CDR3 DNA reads TGCGCCAGCAGTGAGTCCTCACCTTCGATATATACGCAGTATTTT.

This clonotype showed up just a few times. A much larger clone differs by one base, so this may be a read error. V gene TRBV7-2 combines with J gene TRBJ2-1; possible D gene TRBD2, 6 bases. The CDR3 is made up of 16 amino acids. Germline CDR1 reads SGHTA; CDR2 reads FQGNSA. CDR3 sequence: CASSVAGTSGYNGQFF. CDR3 sequence (DNA): TGTGCCAGCAGCGTAGCCGGGACTTCAGGCTACAATGGGCAGTTCTTC. Together with reference TRBV7-2 and TRBJ2-1, the CDR3 gives the full variable domain: GAGVSQSPSNKVTEKGKDVELRCDPISGHTALYWYRQSLGQGLEFLIYFQGNSAPDKSGLPSDRFSAERTGGSVSTLTIQRTQQEDSAVYLCASSVAGTSGYNGQFFGPGTRLTVL.

This clonotype has ten or more counts. V usage is TRBV4-2 and J usage is TRBJ2-1, with 11 positions matching TRBD2. The CDR3 is 16 amino acids. The junction had 6 bases not matched to a gene; V was cut back by 4 bases and J by 4 bases. Germline assignment: CDR1 LGHNA and CDR2 YNFKEQ. The DNA of the CDR3 is TGTGCCAGCAGCCCCCAGACTAGCGGGGCTTACAATGAGCAGTTCTTC. Its translation: CASSPQTSGAYNEQFF.

V is TRBV5-6 and J is TRBJ2-7; 11 positions agree with TRBD2. Looked up from germline, CDR1 is SGHDT and CDR2 is YYEEEE. Unmatched junction bases numbered 9, after V lost 3 bases and J lost 7 bases. This CDR3 has 15 residues. CDR3 DNA: TGTGCCAGCAGCTATATAGCGGGGGGGCCGGGTGAGCAGTACTTC. Translation: CASSYIAGGPGEQYF.

This clonotype was observed many times. V is TRBV29-1 and J is TRBJ1-2; TRBD1 might be the D (6 bases). The CDR3 extends over 15 amino acids. CDR1 and CDR2 from the germline V gene are SQVTM and ANQGSEA. Trimming took 5 bases from V and 4 from J, leaving 20 bases between them. CDR3 sequence (DNA): TGCAGCGTTCTCAAAGTCGGACAGTTCTCCTATGGCTACACCTTC. Its translation is CSVLKVGQFSYGYTF.